The rows below give T cell receptor beta chains drawn from one sample of a study of shared T cell receptors in the human thymus. Only in-frame clones appear in the TCRdb table, and some are missing; sequencing was by immunoSEQ multiplex PCR. The sample shows approximately 730,000 clones, 75% to 90% of them seen only once. These data were also filed under a second study, of human thymus T cells.

The source material was thymocytes. Receptors were obtained from a girl less than two years old with a congenital heart defect. The CDR3 runs from the conserved cysteine through the conserved F or W. The D gene is left open where the match is weak. Size tells how often a clone was seen (once, few, many) or the class of an expanded clone, and some rows leave it out.

V: TRBV28; size: few; length: 18; D: -; J: TRBJ1-5; CDR3: CASSPIQGEFPSNQPQHF; DNA: TGTGCCAGCAGCCCAATACAGGGAGAATTTCCTAGCAATCAGCCCCAGCATTTT
V: TRBV5-1; size: -; length: 14; D: TRBD1; J: TRBJ1-1; CDR3: CASRPDREDTEAFF; DNA: TGCGCCAGCAGACCCGACAGGGAGGACACTGAAGCTTTCTTT
V: TRBV6-1; size: -; length: 15; D: TRBD1; J: TRBJ1-2; CDR3: CASSEYRDRGYGYTF; DNA: TGTGCCAGCAGTGAATACCGGGACAGGGGTTATGGCTACACCTTC
V: TRBV29-1; size: -; length: 15; D: -; J: TRBJ2-1; CDR3: CSVEDLSWSYNEQFF; DNA: TGCAGCGTTGAAGATCTAAGCTGGTCCTACAATGAGCAGTTCTTC
V: TRBV13; size: once; length: 17; D: -; J: TRBJ1-1; CDR3: CASSPDISGHMNTEAFF; DNA: TGTGCCAGCAGCCCGGATATTTCGGGACACATGAACACTGAAGCTTTCTTT
V: TRBV30; size: -; length: 18; D: TRBD1; J: TRBJ2-2; CDR3: CAWSGFRTGEALGGELFF; DNA: TGTGCCTGGAGTGGGTTCAGGACAGGGGAGGCATTAGGCGGGGAGCTGTTTTTT
V: TRBV7-6; size: -; length: 19; D: TRBD1; J: TRBJ1-1; CDR3: CASSPPRQGRFLVNTEAFF; DNA: TGTGCCAGCAGCCCCCCCCGACAGGGACGCTTTCTGGTGAACACTGAAGCTTTCTTT
V: TRBV5-5; size: -; length: 13; D: -; J: TRBJ2-7; CDR3: CASSLWPTYEQYF; DNA: TGTGCCAGCAGCTTATGGCCAACCTACGAGCAGTACTTC
V: TRBV6-5; size: -; length: 14; D: -; J: TRBJ2-3; CDR3: CASRLAQGTDTQYF; DNA: TGTGCCAGCAGATTAGCCCAGGGAACAGATACGCAGTATTTT
V: TRBV28; size: -; length: 13; D: -; J: TRBJ2-7; CDR3: CASSFGQYYEQYF; DNA: TGTGCCAGCAGTTTTGGACAGTACTACGAGCAGTACTTC
V: TRBV7-2; size: once; length: 13; D: -; J: TRBJ1-2; CDR3: CASRAGVPYGYTF; DNA: TGTGCCAGCAGGGCAGGGGTCCCCTATGGCTACACCTTC
V: TRBV15; size: -; length: 15; D: -; J: TRBJ2-2; CDR3: CATSRDNSVAGELFF; DNA: TGTGCCACCAGCAGAGATAATTCGGTGGCCGGGGAGCTGTTTTTT
V: TRBV4-3; size: -; length: 19; D: -; J: TRBJ1-5; CDR3: CASSQGVWTARDSNQPQHF; DNA: TGCGCCAGCAGCCAAGGTGTTTGGACAGCAAGGGATAGCAATCAGCCCCAGCATTTT
V: TRBV6-1; size: -; length: 15; D: -; J: TRBJ1-3; CDR3: CASSVQGVAGNTIYF; DNA: TGTGCCAGCAGCGTACAGGGAGTAGCTGGAAACACCATATATTTT
V: TRBV5-6; size: -; length: 18; D: TRBD1; J: TRBJ1-1; CDR3: CASSLAGSGQETTPGAFF; DNA: TGTGCCAGCAGCTTGGCCGGATCAGGACAGGAAACGACCCCGGGGGCTTTCTTT
V: TRBV12-5; size: -; length: 17; D: TRBD1; J: TRBJ2-1; CDR3: CASGLLDRDSSYNEQFF; DNA: TGTGCTAGTGGTTTGTTGGACAGGGATAGCTCCTACAATGAGCAGTTCTTC
V: TRBV28; size: -; length: 13; D: -; J: TRBJ1-1; CDR3: CASTAILNTEAFF; DNA: TGTGCCAGCACCGCTATATTGAACACTGAAGCTTTCTTT
V: TRBV4-1; size: few; length: 15; D: -; J: TRBJ1-5; CDR3: CASSQRKTVLQPQHF; DNA: TGCGCCAGCAGCCAACGAAAAACAGTTCTCCAGCCCCAGCATTTT
V: TRBV4-1; size: once; length: 17; D: TRBD1; J: TRBJ2-7; CDR3: CASSQDGDRGLPYEQYF; DNA: TGCGCCAGCAGCCAAGATGGGGACAGGGGGCTACCCTACGAGCAGTACTTC
V: TRBV5-6; size: -; length: 14; D: TRBD1; J: TRBJ2-7; CDR3: CASSLPGQGCEQYF; DNA: TGTGCCAGCAGCTTACCGGGACAGGGGTGCGAGCAGTACTTC
V: TRBV14; size: -; length: 19; D: -; J: TRBJ2-3; CDR3: CASSSRQPGGERGTDTQYF; DNA: TGTGCCAGCAGCTCCAGACAGCCTGGTGGGGAACGGGGCACAGATACGCAGTATTTT
V: TRBV2; size: -; length: 13; D: -; J: TRBJ1-1; CDR3: CASSGRRTTEAFF; DNA: TGTGCCAGCAGTGGGAGGCGGACCACTGAAGCTTTCTTT
V: TRBV14; size: -; length: 13; D: -; J: TRBJ1-1; CDR3: CASSHFTGCEAFF; DNA: TGTGCCAGCAGCCACTTTACGGGGTGTGAAGCTTTCTTT
V: TRBV2; size: -; length: 16; D: -; J: TRBJ1-1; CDR3: CASSDPGREGVTEAFF; DNA: TGTGCCAGCAGTGATCCGGGAAGGGAGGGAGTCACTGAAGCTTTCTTT
V: TRBV5-6; size: once; length: 15; D: TRBD1; J: TRBJ1-5; CDR3: CASSLFTGGYQPQHF; DNA: TGTGCCAGCAGCCTATTTACAGGGGGCTATCAGCCCCAGCATTTT
V: TRBV9; size: few; length: 16; D: -; J: TRBJ2-3; CDR3: CASSVVGGGDTDTQYF; DNA: TGTGCCAGCAGCGTAGTAGGAGGGGGGGACACAGATACGCAGTATTTT
V: TRBV5-1; size: -; length: 14; D: -; J: TRBJ2-5; CDR3: CASSWSGRLETQYF; DNA: TGCGCCAGCAGCTGGAGCGGTCGACTGGAGACCCAGTACTTC
V: TRBV28; size: -; length: 17; D: -; J: TRBJ1-2; CDR3: CASSSGNNTGRCYGYTF; DNA: TGTGCCAGCAGTTCGGGAAACAACACCGGGCGTTGCTATGGCTACACCTTC